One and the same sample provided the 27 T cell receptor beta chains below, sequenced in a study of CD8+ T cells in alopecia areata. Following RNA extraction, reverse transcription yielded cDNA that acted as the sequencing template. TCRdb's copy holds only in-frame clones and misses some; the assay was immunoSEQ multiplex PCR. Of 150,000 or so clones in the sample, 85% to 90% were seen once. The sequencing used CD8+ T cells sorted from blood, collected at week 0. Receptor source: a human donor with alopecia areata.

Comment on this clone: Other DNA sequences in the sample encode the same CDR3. CDR3 coding DNA: TGTGCCAGCAGCCATCAAGAGACCCAGTACTTC. Its translation: CASSHQETQYF. This chain uses TRBV11-2 with TRBJ2-5, with D hard to call. Trimming cost V 5 bases and J 2 bases, with 3 bases left between them. CDR1 and CDR2 from the germline V gene are SGHAT and FQNNGV. The CDR3 totals 11 residues.

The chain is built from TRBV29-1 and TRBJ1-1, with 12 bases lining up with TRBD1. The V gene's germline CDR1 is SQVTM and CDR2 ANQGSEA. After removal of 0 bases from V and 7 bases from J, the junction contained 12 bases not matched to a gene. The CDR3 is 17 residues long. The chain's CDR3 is CSVEDPGSGQGAGEAFF. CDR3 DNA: TGCAGCGTTGAAGATCCTGGCTCGGGACAGGGGGCCGGTGAAGCTTTCTTT.

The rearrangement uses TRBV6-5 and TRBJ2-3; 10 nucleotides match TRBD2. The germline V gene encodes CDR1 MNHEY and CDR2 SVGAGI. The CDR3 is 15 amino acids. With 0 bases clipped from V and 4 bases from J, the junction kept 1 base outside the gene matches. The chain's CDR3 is CASSYSGTSADTQYF. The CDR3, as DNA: TGTGCCAGCAGTTACTCTGGGACTAGCGCAGATACGCAGTATTTT.

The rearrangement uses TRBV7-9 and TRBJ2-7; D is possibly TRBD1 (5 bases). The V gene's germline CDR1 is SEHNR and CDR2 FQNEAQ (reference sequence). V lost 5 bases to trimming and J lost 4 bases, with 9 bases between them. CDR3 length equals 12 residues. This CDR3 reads CASSPTGYEQYF. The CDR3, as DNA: TGTGCCAGCAGCCCTACAGGATACGAGCAGTACTTC.

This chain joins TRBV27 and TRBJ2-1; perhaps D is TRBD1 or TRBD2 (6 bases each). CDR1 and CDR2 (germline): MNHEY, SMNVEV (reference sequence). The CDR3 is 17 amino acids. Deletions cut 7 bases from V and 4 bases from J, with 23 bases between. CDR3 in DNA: TGTGCCAGCAAACCCTCGCCGGGGGCGCGTGGGTACAATGAGCAGTTCTTC. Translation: CASKPSPGARGYNEQFF.

CDR3 residues: CASSLGGQGTEQFF. The CDR3 DNA is TGTGCCAGCAGCTTAGGAGGACAGGGCACTGAGCAGTTCTTC. The chain joins TRBV11-2 to TRBJ2-1, with 8 bases fitting TRBD1. CDR1 and CDR2 from the germline V gene are SGHAT and FQNNGV. V was clipped by 1 base and J by 9 bases; unmatched bases: 5. The CDR3 spans 14 residues.

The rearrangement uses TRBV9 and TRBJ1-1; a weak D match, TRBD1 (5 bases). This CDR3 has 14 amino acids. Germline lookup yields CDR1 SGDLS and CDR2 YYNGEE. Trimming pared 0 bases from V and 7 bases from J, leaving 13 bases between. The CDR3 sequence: CASSVAGDSSEAFF. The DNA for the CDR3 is TGTGCCAGCAGCGTAGCGGGAGACAGCAGTGAAGCTTTCTTT.

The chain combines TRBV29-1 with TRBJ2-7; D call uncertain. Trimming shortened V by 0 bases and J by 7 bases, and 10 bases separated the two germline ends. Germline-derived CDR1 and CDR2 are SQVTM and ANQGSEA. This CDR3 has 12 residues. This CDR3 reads CSVEDMMNEQYF. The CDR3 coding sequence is TGCAGCGTTGAAGACATGATGAATGAGCAGTACTTC.

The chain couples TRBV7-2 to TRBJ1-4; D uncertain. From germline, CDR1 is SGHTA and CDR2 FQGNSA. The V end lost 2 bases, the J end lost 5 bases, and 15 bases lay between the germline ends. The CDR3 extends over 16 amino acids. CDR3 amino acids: CASSLRMASPNEKLFF. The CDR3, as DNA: TGTGCCAGCAGCTTACGTATGGCCAGTCCCAATGAAAAACTGTTTTTT.

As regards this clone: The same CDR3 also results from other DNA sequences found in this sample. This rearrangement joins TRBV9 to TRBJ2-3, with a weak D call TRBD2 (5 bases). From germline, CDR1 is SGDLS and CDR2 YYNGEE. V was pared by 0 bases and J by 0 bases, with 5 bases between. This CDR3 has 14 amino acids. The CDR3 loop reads CASSVGGSTDTQYF. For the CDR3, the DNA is TGTGCCAGCAGCGTAGGAGGGAGCACAGATACGCAGTATTTT. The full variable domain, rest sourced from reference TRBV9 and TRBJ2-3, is DSGVTQTPKHLITATGQRVTLRCSPRSGDLSVYWYQQSLDQGLQFLIQYYNGEERAKGNILERFSAQQFPDLHSELNLSSLELGDSALYFCASSVGGSTDTQYFGPGTRLTVL.

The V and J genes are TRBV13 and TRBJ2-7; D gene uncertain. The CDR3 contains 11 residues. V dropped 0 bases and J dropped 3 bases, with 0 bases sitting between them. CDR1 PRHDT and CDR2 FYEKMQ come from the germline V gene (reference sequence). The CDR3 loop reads CASSLGYEQYF. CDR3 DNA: TGTGCCAGCAGCTTAGGCTACGAGCAGTACTTC.

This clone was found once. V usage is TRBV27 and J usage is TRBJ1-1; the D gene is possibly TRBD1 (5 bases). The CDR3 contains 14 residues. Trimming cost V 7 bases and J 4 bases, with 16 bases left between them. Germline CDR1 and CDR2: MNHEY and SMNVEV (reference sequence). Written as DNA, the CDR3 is TGTGCCAGCACCACCATCATTGGGGGCACTGAAGCTTTCTTT. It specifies CASTTIIGGTEAFF.

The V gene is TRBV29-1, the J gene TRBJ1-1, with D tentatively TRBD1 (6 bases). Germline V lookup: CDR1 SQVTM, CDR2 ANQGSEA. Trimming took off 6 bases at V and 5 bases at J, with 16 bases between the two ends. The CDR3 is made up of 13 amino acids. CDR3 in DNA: TGCAGCGTCCTGGGCGGGGGGCCAACTGAAGCTTTCTTT. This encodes CSVLGGGPTEAFF.

CDR3 protein: CASTDTNYEQYF. The CDR3, as DNA: TGCGCCAGCACGGACACGAACTACGAGCAGTACTTC. The chain links TRBV10-2 to TRBJ2-5; D perhaps matches TRBD1 (5 bases). The end of the DNA is better explained by TRBJ2-7, so the J call may be wrong. This CDR3 is built from 12 residues. The germline V gene encodes CDR1 WSHSY and CDR2 SAAADI.

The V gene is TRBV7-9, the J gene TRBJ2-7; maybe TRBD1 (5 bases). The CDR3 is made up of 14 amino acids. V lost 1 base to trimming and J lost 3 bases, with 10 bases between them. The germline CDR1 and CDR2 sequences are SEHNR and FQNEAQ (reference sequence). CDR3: CASSLEWGRYEQYF. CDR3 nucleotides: TGTGCCAGCAGCTTAGAATGGGGCCGCTACGAGCAGTACTTC. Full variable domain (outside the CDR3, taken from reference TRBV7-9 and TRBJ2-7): DTGVSQNPRHKITKRGQNVTFRCDPISEHNRLYWYRQTLGQGPEFLTYFQNEAQLEKSRLLSDRFSAERPKGSFSTLEIQRTEQGDSAMYLCASSLEWGRYEQYFGPGTRLTVT.

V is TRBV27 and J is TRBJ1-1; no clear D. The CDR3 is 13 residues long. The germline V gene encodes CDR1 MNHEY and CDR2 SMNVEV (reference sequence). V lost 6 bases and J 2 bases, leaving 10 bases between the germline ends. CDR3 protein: CASRINLNTEAFF. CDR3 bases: TGTGCCAGCAGGATAAATTTAAACACTGAAGCTTTCTTT.

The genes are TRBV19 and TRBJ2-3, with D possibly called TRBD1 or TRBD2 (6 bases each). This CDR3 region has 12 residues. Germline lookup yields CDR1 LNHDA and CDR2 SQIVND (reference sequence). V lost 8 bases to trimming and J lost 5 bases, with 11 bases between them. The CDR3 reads CASDEGGDTQYF. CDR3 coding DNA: TGTGCCAGTGACGAGGGGGGAGATACGCAGTATTTT.

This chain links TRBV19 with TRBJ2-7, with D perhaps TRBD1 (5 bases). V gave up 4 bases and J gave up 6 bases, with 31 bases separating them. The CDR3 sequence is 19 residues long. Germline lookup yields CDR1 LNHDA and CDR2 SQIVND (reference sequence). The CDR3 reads CASSTPSYPRDTFVSEQYF. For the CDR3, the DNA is TGTGCCAGTAGTACGCCTTCCTATCCCAGGGATACCTTCGTGAGCGAGCAGTACTTC. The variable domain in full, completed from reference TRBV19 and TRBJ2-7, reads DGGITQSPKYLFRKEGQNVTLSCEQNLNHDAMYWYRQDPGQGLRLIYYSQIVNDFQKGDIAEGYSVSREKKESFPLTVTSAQKNPTAFYLCASSTPSYPRDTFVSEQYFGPGTRLTVT.

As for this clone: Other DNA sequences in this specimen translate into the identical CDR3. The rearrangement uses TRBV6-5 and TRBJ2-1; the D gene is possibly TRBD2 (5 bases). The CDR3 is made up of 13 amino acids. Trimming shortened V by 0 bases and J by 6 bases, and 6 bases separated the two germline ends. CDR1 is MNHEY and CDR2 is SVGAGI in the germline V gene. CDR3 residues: CASSYSRGNEQFF. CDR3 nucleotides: TGTGCCAGCAGTTACTCCCGGGGCAATGAGCAGTTCTTC.

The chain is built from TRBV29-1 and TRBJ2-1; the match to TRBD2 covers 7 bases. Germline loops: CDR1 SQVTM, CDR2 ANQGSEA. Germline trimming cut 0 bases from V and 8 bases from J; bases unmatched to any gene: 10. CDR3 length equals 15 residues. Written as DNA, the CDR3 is TGCAGCGTTGAAGATCCGCTAGCGGAAGACTATGAGCAGTTCTTC. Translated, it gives CSVEDPLAEDYEQFF.

This chain's CDR3 is CASSGSSSYEQYF. The CDR3 nucleotides read TGTGCCAGCAGTGGTTCGAGCTCCTACGAGCAGTACTTC. The V and J genes are TRBV2 and TRBJ2-7; D gene uncertain. The V and J ends lost 4 bases and 0 bases respectively, with 7 bases between them. CDR1 and CDR2 (germline): SNHLY, FYNNEI. The CDR3 has 13 amino acids.

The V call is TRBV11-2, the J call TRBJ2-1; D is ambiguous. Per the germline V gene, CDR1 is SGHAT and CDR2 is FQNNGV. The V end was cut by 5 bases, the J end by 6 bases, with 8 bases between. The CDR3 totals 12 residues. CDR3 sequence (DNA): TGTGCCAGCAGCCCTGTTATCAATGAGCAGTTCTTC. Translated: CASSPVINEQFF.

The chain's CDR3 is CASSGWAQPQHF. DNA of the CDR3: TGTGCCAGTAGCGGATGGGCTCAGCCCCAGCATTTT. J is TRBJ1-5 and V is TRBV19; D gene ambiguous. Trimming took 6 bases from V and 6 from J, leaving 9 bases between them. CDR3 length equals 12 residues. Germline V gene sequence: CDR1 LNHDA, CDR2 SQIVND (reference sequence).

The CDR3 region is CASSETRGEQYF. The CDR3 bases are TGCGCCAGCAGTGAAACTAGAGGCGAGCAGTACTTC. The chain combines TRBV10-1 with TRBJ2-7, with D possibly TRBD2 on 5 matching bases. Trimming removed 3 bases at V and 6 bases at J, with 9 bases between. Germline loops: CDR1 WNHNN, CDR2 SYGVQD (reference sequence). CDR3 length: 12 residues.

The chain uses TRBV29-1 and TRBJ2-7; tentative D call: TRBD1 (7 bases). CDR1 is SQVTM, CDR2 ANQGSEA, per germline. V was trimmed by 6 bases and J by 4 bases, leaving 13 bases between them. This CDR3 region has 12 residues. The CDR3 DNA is TGCAGCGTCGGGGGACAGACATACGAGCAGTACTTC. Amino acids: CSVGGQTYEQYF.

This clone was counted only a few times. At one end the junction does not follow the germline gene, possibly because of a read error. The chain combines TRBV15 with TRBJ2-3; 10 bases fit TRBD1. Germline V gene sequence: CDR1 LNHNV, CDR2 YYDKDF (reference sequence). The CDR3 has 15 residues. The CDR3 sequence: CATRRDRGHTDTQYF. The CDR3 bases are TGTGCCACCAGGAGAGACAGGGGGCACACAGATACGCAGTATTTT.

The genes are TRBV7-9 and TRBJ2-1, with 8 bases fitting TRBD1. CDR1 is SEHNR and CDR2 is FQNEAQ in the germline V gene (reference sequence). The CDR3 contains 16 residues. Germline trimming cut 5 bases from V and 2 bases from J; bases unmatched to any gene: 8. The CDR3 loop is CASSPGRGQAYNEQFF. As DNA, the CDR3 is TGTGCCAGCAGCCCGGGCCGGGGACAGGCCTACAATGAGCAGTTCTTC.